These T cell receptor beta chains were read from a single sample in a study of shared clonotypes between healthy human individuals. The data were produced by immunoSEQ multiplex PCR, yet TCRdb's version contains in-frame clones alone and is incomplete. Among about 1.5 million clones, 95% to 99% were seen once, and the ten largest hold about 0.45%. Input material: naive CD4+ T cells sorted from blood. These receptor sequences come from a man aged 30-40 years in good health. Each CDR3 is given with its conserved first and last residue. Fields, in order: clone size, J gene, D gene, V gene, CDR3 length, CDR3 protein, CDR3 DNA. A D gene is named only where the DNA matches it firmly. Clone sizes are given selectively: once, few, many, or a class where the clone is expanded.

abundance: once; j_gene: TRBJ1-5; d_gene: NA; v_gene: TRBV5-6; len: 13; CDR3aa: CASSLSSNQPQHF; CDR3nt: TGTGCCAGCAGCTTGAGTAGCAATCAGCCCCAGCATTTT
abundance: NA; j_gene: TRBJ2-5; d_gene: NA; v_gene: TRBV5-4; len: 18; CDR3aa: CASSPPTGGGALQETQYF; CDR3nt: TGTGCCAGCAGCCCTCCGACAGGCGGGGGAGCCCTCCAAGAGACCCAGTACTTC
abundance: NA; j_gene: TRBJ2-1; d_gene: NA; v_gene: TRBV29-1; len: 14; CDR3aa: CSVHPGSTGNEQFF; CDR3nt: TGCAGCGTTCACCCCGGAAGTACTGGGAATGAGCAGTTCTTC
abundance: NA; j_gene: TRBJ2-6; d_gene: NA; v_gene: TRBV29-1; len: 16; CDR3aa: CSVVNVGLSGANVLTF; CDR3nt: TGCAGCGTTGTTAACGTAGGCCTCTCTGGGGCCAACGTCCTGACTTTC
abundance: NA; j_gene: TRBJ2-3; d_gene: TRBD2; v_gene: TRBV10-1; len: 15; CDR3aa: CASSATGGPADTQYF; CDR3nt: TGCGCCAGCAGTGCAACGGGGGGTCCGGCAGATACGCAGTATTTT
abundance: NA; j_gene: TRBJ1-2; d_gene: NA; v_gene: TRBV18; len: 16; CDR3aa: CASSTPRGRIFEGYTF; CDR3nt: TGTGCCAGCTCAACCCCCCGGGGCAGGATTTTCGAGGGCTACACCTTC
abundance: NA; j_gene: TRBJ2-1; d_gene: NA; v_gene: TRBV9; len: 12; CDR3aa: CASSVARNEQFF; CDR3nt: TGTGCCAGCAGCGTAGCTAGGAATGAGCAGTTCTTC
abundance: NA; j_gene: TRBJ2-7; d_gene: NA; v_gene: TRBV28; len: 13; CDR3aa: CASRWTRTYEQYF; CDR3nt: TGTGCCAGCAGATGGACCCGGACCTACGAGCAGTACTTC
abundance: NA; j_gene: TRBJ2-7; d_gene: NA; v_gene: TRBV5-1; len: 16; CDR3aa: CASSSKPGALEGEQYF; CDR3nt: TGCGCCAGCAGCTCAAAACCTGGGGCTCTAGAAGGCGAGCAGTACTTC
abundance: NA; j_gene: TRBJ1-5; d_gene: TRBD1; v_gene: TRBV5-8; len: 16; CDR3aa: CASSLDRGGDNQPQHF; CDR3nt: TGTGCCAGCAGCTTGGACAGGGGAGGGGACAATCAGCCCCAGCATTTT
abundance: NA; j_gene: TRBJ1-2; d_gene: NA; v_gene: TRBV19; len: 12; CDR3aa: CASSISGNGYTF; CDR3nt: TGTGCCAGTAGTATTTCAGGAAATGGCTACACCTTC
abundance: NA; j_gene: TRBJ1-2; d_gene: NA; v_gene: TRBV5-3; len: 11; CDR3aa: CARSLPSGYTF; CDR3nt: TGTGCCAGAAGCTTGCCTAGTGGCTACACCTTC
abundance: NA; j_gene: TRBJ1-4; d_gene: NA; v_gene: TRBV5-4; len: 13; CDR3aa: CASSLEQNEKLFF; CDR3nt: TGTGCCAGCAGCTTAGAACAAAATGAAAAACTGTTTTTT
abundance: NA; j_gene: TRBJ1-1; d_gene: TRBD1; v_gene: TRBV28; len: 13; CDR3aa: CASSSLQGLTAFF; CDR3nt: TGTGCCAGCAGCAGCCTACAGGGGCTTACGGCTTTCTTT
abundance: NA; j_gene: TRBJ2-3; d_gene: TRBD2; v_gene: TRBV4-2; len: 20; CDR3aa: CASSQGRGLAGGINTDTQYF; CDR3nt: TGTGCCAGCAGCCAAGGGCGGGGACTAGCGGGAGGAATCAACACAGATACGCAGTATTTT
abundance: NA; j_gene: TRBJ2-1; d_gene: TRBD2; v_gene: TRBV27; len: 16; CDR3aa: CASSQRGTRFGFEQFF; CDR3nt: TGTGCCAGCAGTCAAAGGGGGACTAGGTTCGGGTTTGAGCAGTTCTTC
abundance: NA; j_gene: TRBJ2-3; d_gene: NA; v_gene: TRBV4-3; len: 14; CDR3aa: CASSQDLAVDTQYF; CDR3nt: TGCGCCAGCAGCCAAGATTTAGCGGTAGATACGCAGTATTTT
abundance: NA; j_gene: TRBJ2-3; d_gene: TRBD2; v_gene: TRBV25-1; len: 15; CDR3aa: CASSEGLAGADTQYF; CDR3nt: TGTGCCAGCAGTGAGGGACTAGCGGGAGCAGATACGCAGTATTTT
abundance: NA; j_gene: TRBJ1-1; d_gene: TRBD1; v_gene: TRBV5-4; len: 14; CDR3aa: CASSFAGGVTEAFF; CDR3nt: TGTGCCAGCAGCTTTGCAGGGGGCGTAACCGAAGCTTTCTTT
abundance: NA; j_gene: TRBJ2-1; d_gene: NA; v_gene: TRBV7-2; len: 13; CDR3aa: CASSARRLNEQFF; CDR3nt: TGTGCCAGCAGCGCCCGTCGATTGAATGAGCAGTTCTTC
abundance: NA; j_gene: TRBJ1-5; d_gene: NA; v_gene: TRBV28; len: 13; CDR3aa: CASSLDSIKPQHF; CDR3nt: TGTGCCAGCAGTCTTGACAGCATCAAGCCCCAGCATTTT
abundance: NA; j_gene: TRBJ2-1; d_gene: TRBD2; v_gene: TRBV7-9; len: 16; CDR3aa: CASSLAWGLAGSEQFF; CDR3nt: TGTGCCAGCAGCTTAGCGTGGGGGCTAGCGGGAAGTGAGCAGTTCTTC
abundance: NA; j_gene: TRBJ2-1; d_gene: NA; v_gene: TRBV11-2; len: 17; CDR3aa: CASSLVSGHPRTDEQFF; CDR3nt: TGTGCCAGCAGCTTAGTATCGGGGCATCCCCGTACGGATGAGCAGTTCTTC
abundance: NA; j_gene: TRBJ1-2; d_gene: NA; v_gene: TRBV2; len: 14; CDR3aa: CASSANRESNGYTF; CDR3nt: TGTGCCAGCAGTGCAAACAGGGAATCTAATGGCTACACCTTC
abundance: NA; j_gene: TRBJ2-2; d_gene: NA; v_gene: TRBV5-1; len: 16; CDR3aa: CASSRRRQVDTGELFF; CDR3nt: TGCGCCAGCAGCCGTAGGAGGCAGGTCGACACCGGGGAGCTGTTTTTT
abundance: NA; j_gene: TRBJ2-5; d_gene: NA; v_gene: TRBV5-1; len: 14; CDR3aa: CASSLVPGEETQYF; CDR3nt: TGCGCCAGCAGCTTGGTTCCGGGGGAAGAGACCCAGTACTTC
abundance: NA; j_gene: TRBJ2-1; d_gene: TRBD2; v_gene: TRBV27; len: 18; CDR3aa: CASIRGSAGSGVSLWQFF; CDR3nt: TGTGCCAGCATTCGGGGGAGTGCTGGTAGCGGGGTTTCACTATGGCAGTTCTTC
abundance: NA; j_gene: TRBJ2-6; d_gene: NA; v_gene: TRBV27; len: 13; CDR3aa: CASSLSGANVLTF; CDR3nt: TGTGCCAGCAGTTTAAGTGGGGCCAACGTCCTGACTTTC
abundance: NA; j_gene: TRBJ1-2; d_gene: TRBD1; v_gene: TRBV29-1; len: 12; CDR3aa: CSVGQGAQGYTF; CDR3nt: TGCAGCGTAGGACAGGGCGCTCAGGGCTACACCTTC
abundance: NA; j_gene: TRBJ2-7; d_gene: TRBD1; v_gene: TRBV11-3; len: 18; CDR3aa: CASSSINRPGQGFLEQYF; CDR3nt: TGTGCCAGCAGCTCAATAAACCGACCGGGACAGGGCTTTTTGGAGCAGTACTTC
abundance: NA; j_gene: TRBJ1-1; d_gene: TRBD1; v_gene: TRBV29-1; len: 14; CDR3aa: CSAGTGIKNTEAFF; CDR3nt: TGCAGCGCCGGGACAGGAATCAAGAACACTGAAGCTTTCTTT
abundance: NA; j_gene: TRBJ2-3; d_gene: NA; v_gene: TRBV6-4; len: 13; CDR3aa: CASSRELTDTQYF; CDR3nt: TGTGCCAGCAGTCGAGAACTCACAGATACGCAGTATTTT
abundance: once; j_gene: TRBJ2-3; d_gene: NA; v_gene: TRBV5-1; len: 16; CDR3aa: CASSLDLGQFTDTQYF; CDR3nt: TGCGCCAGCAGCTTGGATCTCGGACAGTTCACAGATACGCAGTATTTT
abundance: NA; j_gene: TRBJ2-6; d_gene: NA; v_gene: TRBV27; len: 16; CDR3aa: CASSHWQGAGANVLTF; CDR3nt: TGTGCCAGCAGTCACTGGCAGGGTGCTGGGGCCAACGTCCTGACTTTC
abundance: once; j_gene: TRBJ1-1; d_gene: NA; v_gene: TRBV20-1; len: 11; CDR3aa: CSAHMNRSFGF; CDR3nt: TGCAGTGCCCACATGAACAGAAGCTTTGGCTTT
abundance: NA; j_gene: TRBJ2-7; d_gene: TRBD2; v_gene: TRBV5-1; len: 15; CDR3aa: CASSVGLAGVLEQYF; CDR3nt: TGCGCCAGCAGCGTGGGACTAGCGGGAGTCCTCGAGCAGTACTTC
abundance: NA; j_gene: TRBJ2-5; d_gene: NA; v_gene: TRBV2; len: 11; CDR3aa: CASSEKETQYF; CDR3nt: TGTGCCAGCAGTGAAAAGGAGACCCAGTACTTC
abundance: NA; j_gene: TRBJ2-3; d_gene: NA; v_gene: TRBV28; len: 14; CDR3aa: CASSFIQGTDTQYF; CDR3nt: TGTGCCAGCAGCTTTATACAAGGAACAGATACGCAGTATTTT
abundance: NA; j_gene: TRBJ2-2; d_gene: NA; v_gene: TRBV10-1; len: 15; CDR3aa: CASSENRENTGELFF; CDR3nt: TGCGCCAGCAGTGAGAATCGGGAGAACACCGGGGAGCTGTTTTTT
abundance: NA; j_gene: TRBJ2-5; d_gene: NA; v_gene: TRBV10-1; len: 12; CDR3aa: CASSVGQETQYF; CDR3nt: TGCGCCAGCAGTGTGGGCCAAGAGACCCAGTACTTC
abundance: NA; j_gene: TRBJ2-6; d_gene: NA; v_gene: TRBV9; len: 18; CDR3aa: CASSPRGVSASGANVLTF; CDR3nt: TGTGCCAGCAGCCCGAGGGGCGTCTCTGCGTCTGGGGCCAACGTCCTGACTTTC
abundance: NA; j_gene: TRBJ2-5; d_gene: TRBD1; v_gene: TRBV7-9; len: 13; CDR3aa: CASSLGDRTTQYF; CDR3nt: TGTGCCAGCAGCTTAGGGGACAGGACGACCCAGTACTTC
abundance: NA; j_gene: TRBJ2-6; d_gene: NA; v_gene: TRBV7-2; len: 15; CDR3aa: CASSFGHSGTNVLTF; CDR3nt: TGTGCCAGCAGCTTCGGCCACTCTGGGACCAACGTCCTGACTTTC
abundance: NA; j_gene: TRBJ1-3; d_gene: NA; v_gene: TRBV6-6; len: 13; CDR3aa: CASSRVWGNTIYF; CDR3nt: TGTGCCAGCAGTCGGGTTTGGGGAAACACCATATATTTT
abundance: NA; j_gene: TRBJ2-5; d_gene: TRBD2; v_gene: TRBV9; len: 14; CDR3aa: CASSVGLVGETQYF; CDR3nt: TGTGCCAGCAGCGTCGGACTAGTTGGTGAGACCCAGTACTTC
abundance: NA; j_gene: TRBJ1-5; d_gene: NA; v_gene: TRBV7-2; len: 18; CDR3aa: CASSPQRASLTSNQPQHF; CDR3nt: TGTGCCAGCAGCCCACAACGGGCCAGTTTGACTAGCAATCAGCCCCAGCATTTT
abundance: NA; j_gene: TRBJ2-3; d_gene: NA; v_gene: TRBV7-9; len: 16; CDR3aa: CASSLLKRDTGDTQYF; CDR3nt: TGTGCCAGCAGCTTACTGAAGCGGGACACCGGAGATACGCAGTATTTT
abundance: once; j_gene: TRBJ1-5; d_gene: NA; v_gene: TRBV2; len: 15; CDR3aa: CASSEWLSVAQPQHF; CDR3nt: TGTGCCAGCAGTGAATGGTTATCGGTAGCTCAGCCCCAGCATTTT
abundance: once; j_gene: TRBJ2-2; d_gene: TRBD1; v_gene: TRBV5-1; len: 15; CDR3aa: CASSRDRPNTGELFF; CDR3nt: TGCGCCAGCAGCCGGGACAGGCCCAACACCGGGGAGCTGTTTTTT
abundance: NA; j_gene: TRBJ2-7; d_gene: TRBD1; v_gene: TRBV10-1; len: 13; CDR3aa: CASSRDRAYEQYF; CDR3nt: TGCGCCAGCAGTAGGGACAGGGCCTACGAGCAGTACTTC
abundance: NA; j_gene: TRBJ2-1; d_gene: NA; v_gene: TRBV5-1; len: 12; CDR3aa: CASSATRDEQFF; CDR3nt: TGCGCCAGCAGCGCGACTCGGGATGAGCAGTTCTTC
abundance: NA; j_gene: TRBJ1-2; d_gene: NA; v_gene: TRBV15; len: 14; CDR3aa: CATSSAHGNYGYTF; CDR3nt: TGTGCCACCAGCTCGGCCCACGGTAACTATGGCTACACCTTC
abundance: NA; j_gene: TRBJ2-2; d_gene: TRBD2; v_gene: TRBV5-5; len: 16; CDR3aa: CASSIGTSWGPGELFF; CDR3nt: TGTGCCAGCAGCATAGGGACTAGTTGGGGACCCGGGGAGCTGTTTTTT
abundance: NA; j_gene: TRBJ2-6; d_gene: NA; v_gene: TRBV19; len: 15; CDR3aa: CASSPQGVGANVLTF; CDR3nt: TGTGCCAGTAGTCCACAGGGAGTTGGGGCCAACGTCCTGACTTTC